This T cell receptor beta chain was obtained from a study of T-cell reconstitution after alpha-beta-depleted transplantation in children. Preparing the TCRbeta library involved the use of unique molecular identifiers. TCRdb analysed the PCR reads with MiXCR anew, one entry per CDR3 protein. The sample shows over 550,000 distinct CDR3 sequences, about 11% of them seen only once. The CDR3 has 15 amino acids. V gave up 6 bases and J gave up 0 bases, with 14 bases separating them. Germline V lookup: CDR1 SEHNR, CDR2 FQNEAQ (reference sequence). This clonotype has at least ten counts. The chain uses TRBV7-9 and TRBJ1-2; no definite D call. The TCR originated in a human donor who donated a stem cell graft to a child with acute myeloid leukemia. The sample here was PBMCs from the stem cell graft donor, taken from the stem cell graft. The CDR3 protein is CASSPDGSPNYGYTF. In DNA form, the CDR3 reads TGTGCCAGCAGTCCAGATGGGTCACCTAACTATGGCTACACCTTC.